The clone carrying this T cell receptor (beta chain) came up many times. The antigen is not known. V gave up 7 bases and J gave up 8 bases; unmatched junction bases: 10. Germline V gene lookup returns CDR1 MDHEN and CDR2 SYDVKM. CDR3 length: 14 amino acids. TCRdb fed the 5' RACE reads into MiXCR, producing one record per CDR3 protein. The sample has approximately 240,000 distinct CDR3 sequences, 3.6% seen once. This sample is part of a study of T cells after yellow fever vaccination. Study-wide points: The booster response re-showed most primary clones: around 96% CD4, more than 80% CD8.

Source: PBMCs, taken 15 days after the yellow fever booster vaccination. The source of this sequence is a young man who received the YFV17D yellow fever vaccine. The genes are TRBV28 and TRBJ1-2, with 10 nucleotides matching TRBD1. The CDR3 DNA reads as TGTGCCAGCAAGACAGGGGGCGATCTAAGAGGCTACACCTTC. Its translation is CASKTGGDLRGYTF.